The source of this T cell receptor beta chain is a study of T cell responses to AZD1222 COVID-19 vaccine. At the level of the study: Whether given at about 4 or about 12 weeks, second doses were pooled.

General observations from the study: White British people made up most donors, females outnumbered males, and clonal diversity was possibly underestimated.

This CDR3 has 13 amino acids. CDR1 is SQVTM and CDR2 is ANQGSEA in the germline V gene. The V end was cut by 6 bases, the J end by 4 bases, with 13 bases between. For this clone: Its antigen is unknown.

TCRdb's table, derived via immunoSEQ multiplex PCR, lists solely in-frame clones and lacks some. The data hold some 97,000 clones, with around nine tenths observed a single time. The chain joins TRBV29-1 to TRBJ1-5, with D uncertain. This clonotype was sampled from an adult in good health. The specimen comprised peripheral blood, sampled on day 0 of AZD1222 vaccination. CDR3 sequence reads: CSVGTGLNQPQHF. The CDR3 bases are TGCAGCGTCGGAACTGGGCTGAATCAGCCCCAGCATTTT.